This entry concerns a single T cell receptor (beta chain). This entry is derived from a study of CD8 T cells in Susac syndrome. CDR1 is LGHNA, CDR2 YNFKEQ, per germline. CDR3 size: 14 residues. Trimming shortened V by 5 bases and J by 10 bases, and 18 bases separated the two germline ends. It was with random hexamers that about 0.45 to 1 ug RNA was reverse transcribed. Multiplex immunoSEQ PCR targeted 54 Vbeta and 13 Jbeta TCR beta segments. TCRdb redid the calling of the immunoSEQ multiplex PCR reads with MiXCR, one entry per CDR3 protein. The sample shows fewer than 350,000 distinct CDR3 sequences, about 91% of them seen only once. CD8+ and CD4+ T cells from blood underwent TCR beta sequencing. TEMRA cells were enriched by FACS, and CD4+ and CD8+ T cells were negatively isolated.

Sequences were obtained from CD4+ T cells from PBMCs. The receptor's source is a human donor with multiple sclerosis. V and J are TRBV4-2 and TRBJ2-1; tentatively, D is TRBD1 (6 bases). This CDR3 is CASSSRRVGTEQFF. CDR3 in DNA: TGTGCCAGCAGCTCTCGAAGAGTAGGGACAGAGCAGTTCTTC.